This is a list of T cell receptor beta chains from one sample in a study of OX40 agonist ivuxolimab in advanced cancers. Libraries were prepared by immunoSEQ multiplex PCR; TCRdb keeps only in-frame clonotypes and omits some of them. The sample lists tens of thousands of clones; about 89% were seen once. The specimen comprised CD4+ or CD8+ T cells sorted from blood, sampled in a trial of the OX40 agonist ivuxolimab. All receptors come from an adult with an advanced solid tumor such as melanoma, head and neck, liver or kidney cancer. Both conserved end residues are part of each CDR3. The D gene is left open where the match is weak. Expanded clones get a size class; other rows say once, few or many, or leave the size out.

cdr3_nt	cdr3_aa	d_call	v_call	j_call	clone_size
TGTGCCAGCAGGGACGGGACAGGGTTCGCCGGGCAGTACTTC	CASRDGTGFAGQYF	TRBD1	TRBV2	TRBJ2-7	-
TGTGCCAGCAGTTTATTTTCTCTCGATTGGGACAGGGGCTACGAGCAGTACTTC	CASSLFSLDWDRGYEQYF	TRBD1	TRBV27	TRBJ2-7	-
TGTGCCAGCAGCACTCTCAGGGAACCTCGGCCCCCCTCCTACGAGCAGTACTTC	CASSTLREPRPPSYEQYF	-	TRBV21-1	TRBJ2-7	once
TGTGCCAGCAGTTCCGGGACAGATACCGGCTACACCTTC	CASSSGTDTGYTF	TRBD1	TRBV6-6	TRBJ1-2	-
TGTGCCAGCTCACCGGGGAGATTATCCGTAAACACTGAAGCTTTCTTT	CASSPGRLSVNTEAFF	-	TRBV18	TRBJ1-1	-
TGTGCCAGCAGTCCACAGGGTTGGGTGAACACTGAAGCTTTCTTT	CASSPQGWVNTEAFF	-	TRBV6-5	TRBJ1-1	-
TGTGCCAGCAGCGTCGGGGCAATCTATGGCTACACCTTC	CASSVGAIYGYTF	-	TRBV11-2	TRBJ1-2	-
TGTGCCAGCAGCTTTTCAGGCTATGGCTACACCTTC	CASSFSGYGYTF	-	TRBV5-4	TRBJ1-2	-
TGTGCCAGCTCACCTACCTTTGGGGGGCAGGATCAGCCCCAGCATTTT	CASSPTFGGQDQPQHF	-	TRBV18	TRBJ1-5	-
TGCGCCAGCAGTACGGATCTTAATTCACCCCTCCACTTT	CASSTDLNSPLHF	-	TRBV5-1	TRBJ1-6	-
TGTGCCAGCTCACCAGGGACTAGCCTCAACAATGAGCAGTTCTTC	CASSPGTSLNNEQFF	TRBD2	TRBV18	TRBJ2-1	few
TGCGCCAGCAACACGGAGGGGCTAATGGCAGATACGCAGTATTTT	CASNTEGLMADTQYF	-	TRBV5-1	TRBJ2-3	once
TGTGCCAGCTCGTGGGACTCCGCAACTAATGAAAAACTGTTTTTT	CASSWDSATNEKLFF	-	TRBV2	TRBJ1-4	once
TGTGCCAGCAGGACGTCCCTAAGGGCCTATAATTCACCCCTCCACTTT	CASRTSLRAYNSPLHF	-	TRBV27	TRBJ1-6	-
TGTGCCAGCAGCCCCGAGGTTGACTTGACTTACAATGAGCAGTTCTTC	CASSPEVDLTYNEQFF	-	TRBV7-2	TRBJ2-1	-
TGTGCCAGCACCCAATCTAGCGAAAAACTGTTTTTT	CASTQSSEKLFF	-	TRBV28	TRBJ1-4	once
TGCAGTGCTCCCCGAATAGGTGAGCAGTTCTTC	CSAPRIGEQFF	-	TRBV20-1	TRBJ2-1	-
TGTGCCAGCAGCTTGGCCTGGGGTGCGGGTGGCTACACCTTC	CASSLAWGAGGYTF	-	TRBV5-4	TRBJ1-2	-
TGCGCCAGCAGCCAAGACCGAATAGTGGGGGAAAAAGATACGCAGTATTTT	CASSQDRIVGEKDTQYF	-	TRBV4-1	TRBJ2-3	-
TGCGCCAGCAGCTTGGTGGCGGGTCCGAGCTCCTACGAGCAGTACTTC	CASSLVAGPSSYEQYF	-	TRBV5-1	TRBJ2-7	-
TGCAGCGTCACGACTGGGGGAGGCACTGAAGCTTTCTTT	CSVTTGGGTEAFF	-	TRBV29-1	TRBJ1-1	-
TGTGCCACCAGTTTCGGGGTTCAGTTTGAGCAGTACTTC	CATSFGVQFEQYF	-	TRBV15	TRBJ2-7	-
TGTGCCAGCAGCTCGGGACGGGAAAACACCGGGGAGCTGTTTTTT	CASSSGRENTGELFF	-	TRBV5-4	TRBJ2-2	-
TGTGCCAGCATGAGCCCTAATCAGCCCCAGCATTTT	CASMSPNQPQHF	-	TRBV6-6	TRBJ1-5	-
TGTGCCAGCAGCCTAAGAAAGGCCACTGGGGCCAACGTCCTGACTTTC	CASSLRKATGANVLTF	-	TRBV14	TRBJ2-6	-
TGTGCCAGCAGTCCCGACAGGCACAATGAGCAGTTCTTC	CASSPDRHNEQFF	-	TRBV11-3	TRBJ2-1	-
TGTGCCAGCAGCTTTGGTGCCCGGACAGAAGCTTTCTTT	CASSFGARTEAFF	-	TRBV7-9	TRBJ1-1	-
TGTGCCAGCAGCATGCCTTACGGGGTGACTGGGGCCAACGTCCTGACTTTC	CASSMPYGVTGANVLTF	-	TRBV11-2	TRBJ2-6	-
TGTGCCAGCAGCCCAACGGGGAGCCAGTACTTC	CASSPTGSQYF	-	TRBV13	TRBJ2-5	-
TGTGCCAGCAGCCAAGGACAGGGGGCAGGCGGCTACACCTTC	CASSQGQGAGGYTF	TRBD1	TRBV6-5	TRBJ1-2	-
TGTGCCAGCAGCTCCTATGTGGGGGGGCCCCAGCATTTT	CASSSYVGGPQHF	-	TRBV7-2	TRBJ1-5	-
TGTGCCAGCAGCCAGCTGACAGGGTCCAAGGGTGGCTACACCTTC	CASSQLTGSKGGYTF	TRBD1	TRBV5-6	TRBJ1-2	-
TGCGCCAGCAGCTTATTCGGGTCCCCATCAGCTTTCTTT	CASSLFGSPSAFF	-	TRBV5-1	TRBJ1-1	-
TGTGCCAGCAGCACTTGGGACCCCACGGCAGATACGCAGTATTTT	CASSTWDPTADTQYF	-	TRBV5-5	TRBJ2-3	once
TGTGCCAGCTCACCAACCGGAGCGGGACAGGGGCTCGAGCAGTACTTC	CASSPTGAGQGLEQYF	TRBD1	TRBV18	TRBJ2-7	-
TGTGCCAGCAGTTCGCCGGGACAGGGAGGGTATGGCTACACCTTC	CASSSPGQGGYGYTF	TRBD1	TRBV28	TRBJ1-2	-
TGCGCCAGCAGCTTGGAGGGACCGTATAGCAATCAGCCCCAGCATTTT	CASSLEGPYSNQPQHF	-	TRBV5-1	TRBJ1-5	-
TGTGCCAGCAGCCTATCAGGGGGCAATTCACCCCTCCACTTT	CASSLSGGNSPLHF	TRBD1	TRBV7-6	TRBJ1-6	-